This T cell receptor beta chain was documented in a study of post-analysis software for immune sequencing data (dated by TCRdb to 2013 to 2016). Broadly, across the study: Recorded disease courses included relapsing-remitting, secondary progressive and progressive-relapsing multiple sclerosis, with some patients lacking subtype annotation. A subset of samples was prepared in parallel using single-end sample barcoding, then pooled and co-amplified after Illumina adapter ligation. The patient repertoires were set against about 12 previously published healthy control repertoires from donors whose ages ranged from roughly 6 to 26 years.

The paper's findings and limits, for the study overall: Significantly lower normalized Chao1 diversity was found in multiple sclerosis patients than in controls, suggesting substantial peripheral T-cell clonal expansion. The multiple sclerosis patient group was slightly younger than the control group. Strong co-clustering of samples prepared in the same batch was shown by direct clustering with F measure, prompting a batch-effect correction. About five TRBV segments, including TRBV5-6, TRBV5-1 and TRBV20-1, were significantly more frequent in patients than controls.

Library generation was performed with PCR. Reads for this sample came from an Illumina HiSeq 2500. To reduce PCR and sequencing biases, unique molecular identifiers were incorporated into the TCR beta cDNA libraries. Roughly 0.5 million cDNA molecules were obtained per 1 to 10 million input T cells, so each molecule approximated one T cell. The same protocol used for the earlier healthy control dataset was applied to prepare and sequence the patient libraries. Within a given batch, samples were prepared together, multiplexed and sequenced on the same HiSeq lane. In the paper's pipeline: Raw barcoded reads were processed with MIGEC, and single-read molecular identifier groups were discarded before consensus assembly and CDR3 extraction. Clonotype tables were post-analysed with VDJtools, normalizing diversity by down-sampling all datasets to the smallest sample size. Repertoire overlap clustering matched CDR3 amino acid but not nucleotide sequences to correct batch-related cross-sample contamination. TCRdb cleaned the public reads at Q25 with fastp, built clones with MiXCR and kept in-frame beta chains. Each CDR3 protein gets just one entry, which takes the most common genes and DNA from the rows behind it. None of the V and J calls come from the authors' own analysis; TCRdb made them. Counted in this sample were approximately 660,000 distinct CDR3 sequences; approximately 59% of them appeared once. The ten top clones hold around 11% of the sample.

To demonstrate the VDJtools post-analysis software, the study profiled TCR beta repertoires from the peripheral blood of about a dozen young patients with multiple sclerosis. Multiple sclerosis patients were children and adolescents aged roughly 6 to 17 years. Details on this clonotype: The antigen it recognizes is unknown. Within one base of it there is no much larger clone, and no base qualities were kept.

CDR1 and CDR2, looked up from the germline V gene, are MNHEY and SVGAGI. Trimming accounts for 2 bases at V and 1 base at J, while the number of junction bases matched to no gene is 6. Its CDR3 holds 16 amino acids, cysteine through phenylalanine. Just CDR3 DNA is preserved here, 48 bases in frame from base 1. This TCR derives from a girl aged 2 to 10 with multiple sclerosis. The rearrangement combines TRBV6-5 with TRBJ2-7; 9 central bases correspond to TRBD1. Sequencing was carried out using blood. The bases are TGTGCCAGCAGTTACGATTCCGGGACAGGGTCCTACGAGCAGTACTTC. This is translated as CASSYDSGTGSYEQYF.